This record looks at one T cell receptor (beta chain) sequence and its context. This receptor's antigen is unknown. Base qualities were left out, and no much larger clone turns up one base away. CD8 naive samples consisted of CD45RO-negative cells that were positively selected for CCR7, yielding a CD45RA+CCR7+ population without TemRA cells. Healthy HIV-negative adults with no recently reported acute infections or vaccinations were included as donors. All donors were Caucasian adults living in Nashville, Tennessee, USA. After blood collection by leukapheresis, PBMCs were isolated using Ficoll-Histopaque density gradient centrifugation and then cryopreserved in the vapor phase of liquid nitrogen. Analytical flow cytometry was used to check the purity and quantity of each magnetically sorted T cell population. Each sorted fraction had its genomic DNA isolated and then quantified by UV absorbance on a Nanodrop 2000c.

The entry originates in a study of shared clonotypes between healthy human individuals (dated by TCRdb to 2018 to 2021). For the wider study: A couple of women and three men aged 18 to 49 years were included in the cohort. Leukapheresis yielded between about 0.94 and 9 billion PBMCs per donor. To estimate repertoire size and how much clonotypes are shared between individuals, the study performed deep sequencing of blood TCR repertoires from about 5 healthy adults. To increase sequencing depth and limit assay-specific biases, TCR repertoire library preparation and sequencing were carried out by different laboratories using diverse techniques. Per donor, three plates each were used for CD4 naive and CD4 memory, two for CD8 naive, and one for CD8 memory. Findings and caveats that apply to the study as a whole: The small number of donors limited the genetic and exposure-history diversity represented. About 5% of naive CD4, more than 3% of naive CD8, about 2.4% of memory CD4, and 0.4% of memory CD8 clonotypes were shared across a handful of donors. Only blood was sampled, and tissue TCR repertoires likely differ from those in blood. Based on pairwise subsampling, the degree of clonotype sharing among donors was expected to be affected by sequencing depth. Incomplete sequencing was indicated by rarefaction of sorted-subset datasets, despite the large sequencing depth. Higher generation probabilities were observed for clonotypes shared by all four sorted-subset donors than for non-shared clonotypes. Naive subsets generally had larger estimated clonotype richness than memory subsets did.

Including cysteine and phenylalanine, the CDR3 has 15 amino acids. Of all the DNA, just the CDR3 is kept, 45 bases in frame from base 1. The trim is 4 bases for V and 2 bases for J, with a gap of 10 bases between the germline ends. Per the germline V gene (reference sequence), SGHNT is the CDR1 and YYREEE is the CDR2. TCR CDR3 regions were amplified from genomic DNA by multiplex PCR using the deep immunoSEQ assay. Extracted genomic DNA from each cell subset was spread evenly across all wells of several immunoSEQ 96-well plates, with each plate serving as a replicate. For sorted subsets, each replicate PCR was loaded with about 0.2 ug genomic DNA, equivalent to roughly 30,000 T cell genomes. The purified libraries were quantified using a Qubit 3.0 fluorometer, sized with a Bioanalyzer 2100, and then quantified again using the KAPA Library Quantification kit. Each immunoSEQ 96-well plate was sequenced on its own single-read 150-cycle Illumina NextSeq 550 flow cell. The study's own analysis went as follows. Because the immunoSEQ output held only junctional sequences and lacked quality scores, the filtering could not match the filtering applied to full-length reads. Sequences were annotated with PyIR, a Python wrapper for IgBLAST v1.9, using IMGT germline references to assign V/J genes and CDR3. Reads with weak V/J assignments (E-value above 1e-6), missing CDR3, stop codons, out-of-frame junctions, or ambiguous translated residues were removed. V3J clonotypes were defined by identical inferred V gene, J gene, and CDR3 amino acid sequence. Percentage overlap between repertoires was computed as shared unique clonotypes divided by the size of the smaller repertoire. Three approaches were used to assess repertoire richness: RTK rarefaction, the Chao1 estimator, and Recon v2.1 estimates of unobserved clonotypes. Generation probabilities were computed with OLGA for all TCRbeta clonotypes obtained by the gDNA method from a handful of donors. Drawn from immuneACCESS, this table holds only the in-frame rearrangements with V and J called that TCRdb kept. Clones are partly lost; checked studies trace under half to an unresolved V gene and leave the rest unexplained. That table gives V, J and clone size, and the DNA gave D and trimming. Here the sample has 700,000 to 950,000 clones; approximately 96% occur a single time. The ten most abundant clones make up over 0.2% of the sample.

The TCR comes from a young man in good health. The chain joins TRBV5-4 to TRBJ2-6; the D gene is perhaps TRBD1, from 6 matching bases. The sample was naive CD8+ T cells sorted from blood. The cell subset or site label for this specimen denotes: CD45RA+CCR7+. CDR3 loop: CASSHSGAGANVLTF. The nucleotides are TGTGCCAGCAGCCATTCAGGGGCTGGGGCCAACGTCCTGACTTTC.